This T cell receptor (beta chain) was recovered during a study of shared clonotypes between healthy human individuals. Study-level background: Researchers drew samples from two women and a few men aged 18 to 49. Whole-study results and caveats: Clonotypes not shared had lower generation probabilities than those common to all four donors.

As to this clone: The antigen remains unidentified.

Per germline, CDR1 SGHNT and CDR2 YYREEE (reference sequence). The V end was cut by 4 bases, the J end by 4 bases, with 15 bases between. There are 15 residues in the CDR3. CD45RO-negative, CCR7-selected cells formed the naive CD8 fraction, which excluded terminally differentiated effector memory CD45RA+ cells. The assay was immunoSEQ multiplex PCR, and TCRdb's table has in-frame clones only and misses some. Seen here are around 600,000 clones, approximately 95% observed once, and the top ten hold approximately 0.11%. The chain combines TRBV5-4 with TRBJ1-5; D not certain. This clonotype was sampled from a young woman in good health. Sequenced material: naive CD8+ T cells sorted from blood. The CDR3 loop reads CASSVGLAENQPQHF. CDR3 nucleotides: TGTGCCAGCAGCGTGGGTCTGGCGGAGAATCAGCCCCAGCATTTT.